This TCR beta chain was observed in a study of regulatory T cells in long-lasting Graves disease. General study points: Favoring TRBV28, TRBJ1-2 and TRBJ2-5 was a feature seen in persistent disease. The number of shared public clonotypes was higher in persistent patients (around 2,700) than new patients (966).

To note about this clonotype: Its cognate antigen is unknown.

Documented time point: persistent/refractory GD, antithyroid drugs over 5 years with positive TRAb. After RNA was extracted from PBMCs, the TCR library was made from it. Patients came from an endocrinology department in Xi'an, China. With iRepertoire HTBI primers and Arm-PCR of CDR3 regions, TCR beta libraries were built. TCRdb reanalysed the multiplex PCR reads using MiXCR and keeps one entry per CDR3 protein. The sample has about 290,000 distinct CDR3 sequences, approximately 20% seen once. This CDR3 is 14 amino acids long. Germline values: CDR1 GTSNPN, CDR2 SVGIG (reference sequence). The V end was cut by 0 bases, the J end by 0 bases, with 8 bases between.

The specimen was peripheral blood mononuclear cells (PBMCs), collected when the disease was refractory, from a patient treated with antithyroid drugs. The chain recombines TRBV30 with TRBJ1-2; D remains ambiguous. The sequence was obtained from a female donor with Graves disease. This chain's CDR3 is CAWSVYGPNYGYTF. The CDR3 DNA sequence: TGTGCCTGGAGTGTATATGGCCCTAACTATGGCTACACCTTC.